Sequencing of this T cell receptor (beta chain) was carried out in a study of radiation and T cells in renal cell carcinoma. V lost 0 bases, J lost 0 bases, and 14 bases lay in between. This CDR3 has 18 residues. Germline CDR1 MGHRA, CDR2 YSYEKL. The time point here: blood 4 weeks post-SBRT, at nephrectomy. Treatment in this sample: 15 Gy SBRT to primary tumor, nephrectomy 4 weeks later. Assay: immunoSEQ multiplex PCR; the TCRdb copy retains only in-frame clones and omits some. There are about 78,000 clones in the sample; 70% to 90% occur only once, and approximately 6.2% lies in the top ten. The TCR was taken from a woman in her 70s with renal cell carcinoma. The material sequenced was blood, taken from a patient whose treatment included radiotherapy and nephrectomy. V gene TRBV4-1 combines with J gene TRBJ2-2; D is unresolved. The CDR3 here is CASSQEGIPLANTGELFF. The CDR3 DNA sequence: TGCGCCAGCAGCCAAGAAGGGATCCCCCTCGCGAACACCGGGGAGCTGTTTTTT.